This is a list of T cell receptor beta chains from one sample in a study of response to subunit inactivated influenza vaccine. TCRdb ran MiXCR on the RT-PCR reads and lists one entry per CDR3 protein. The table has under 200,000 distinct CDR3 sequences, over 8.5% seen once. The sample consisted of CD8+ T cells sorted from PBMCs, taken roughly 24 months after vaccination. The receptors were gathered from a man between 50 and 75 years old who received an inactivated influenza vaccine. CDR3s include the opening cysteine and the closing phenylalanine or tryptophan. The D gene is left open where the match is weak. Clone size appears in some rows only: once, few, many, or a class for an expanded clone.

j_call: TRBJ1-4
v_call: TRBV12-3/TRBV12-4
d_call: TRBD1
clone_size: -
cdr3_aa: CASSLDRDRLFF
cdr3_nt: TGTGCCAGCAGTTTAGACCGGGACAGGCTGTTTTTT

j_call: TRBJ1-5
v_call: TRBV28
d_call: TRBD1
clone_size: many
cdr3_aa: CASSLGQGHQPQHF
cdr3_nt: TGTGCCAGCAGTTTAGGACAGGGGCATCAGCCCCAGCATTTT

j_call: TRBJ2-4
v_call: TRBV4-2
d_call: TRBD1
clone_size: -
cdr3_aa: CASSQEGQGSGAKNIQYF
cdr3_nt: TGTGCCAGCAGCCAAGAGGGACAGGGGTCAGGGGCCAAAAACATTCAGTACTTC

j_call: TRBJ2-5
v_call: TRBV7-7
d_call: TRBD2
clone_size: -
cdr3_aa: CASSLAGGWETQYF
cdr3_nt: TGTGCTAGCAGCTTGGCGGGGGGTTGGGAGACCCAGTACTTC

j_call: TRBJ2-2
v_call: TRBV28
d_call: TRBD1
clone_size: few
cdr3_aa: CASSFEGAGRAGELFF
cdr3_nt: TGTGCCAGCAGTTTTGAGGGGGCCGGTAGGGCCGGGGAGCTGTTTTTT

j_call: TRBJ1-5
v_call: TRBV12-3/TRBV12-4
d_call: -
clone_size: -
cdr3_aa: CASSPQGSNQPQHF
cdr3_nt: TGTGCCAGCAGTCCGCAGGGTAGCAATCAGCCCCAGCATTTT

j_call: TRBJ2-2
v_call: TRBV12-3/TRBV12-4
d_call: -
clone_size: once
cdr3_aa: CASSYKEERGTGLFF
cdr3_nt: TGTGCCAGCAGTTACAAAGAAGAAAGGGGAACAGGGCTGTTTTTT

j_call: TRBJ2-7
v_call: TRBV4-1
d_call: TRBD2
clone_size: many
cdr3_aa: CASSQESGVYEQYF
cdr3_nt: TGCGCCAGCAGCCAAGAAAGCGGGGTCTACGAGCAGTACTTC

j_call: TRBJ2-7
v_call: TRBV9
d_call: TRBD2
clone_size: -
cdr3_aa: CASSSELAGSYEQYF
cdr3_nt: TGTGCCAGCAGCTCCGAACTAGCGGGATCCTACGAGCAGTACTTC

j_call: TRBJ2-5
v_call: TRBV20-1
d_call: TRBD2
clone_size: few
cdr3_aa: CSARDRGLASGTQYF
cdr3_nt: TGCAGTGCTAGAGATCGAGGACTAGCCTCGGGGACCCAGTACTTC

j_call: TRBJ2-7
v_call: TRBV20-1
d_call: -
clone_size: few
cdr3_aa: CSARQASSYEQYF
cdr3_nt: TGCAGTGCTAGACAGGCGAGCTCCTACGAGCAGTACTTC

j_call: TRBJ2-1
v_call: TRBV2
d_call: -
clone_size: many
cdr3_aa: CASHWTVGYEQFF
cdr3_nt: TGTGCCAGTCATTGGACAGTTGGCTATGAGCAGTTCTTC

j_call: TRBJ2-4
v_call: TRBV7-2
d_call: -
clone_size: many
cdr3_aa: CASSYGTGLKNIQYF
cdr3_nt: TGTGCCAGCAGCTACGGGACCGGCCTCAAAAACATTCAGTACTTC

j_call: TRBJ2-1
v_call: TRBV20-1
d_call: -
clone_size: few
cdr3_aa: CSADRTGLYNEQFF
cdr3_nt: TGCAGTGCTGATAGAACGGGACTCTACAATGAGCAGTTCTTC

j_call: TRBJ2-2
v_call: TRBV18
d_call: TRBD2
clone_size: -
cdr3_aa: CASSPAGVTGELFF
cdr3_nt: TGTGCCAGCTCACCAGCGGGGGTCACCGGGGAGCTGTTTTTT

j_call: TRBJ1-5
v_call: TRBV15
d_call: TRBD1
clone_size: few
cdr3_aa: CATSLDRDQPQHF
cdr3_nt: TGTGCCACCAGCCTCGACAGGGATCAGCCCCAGCATTTT

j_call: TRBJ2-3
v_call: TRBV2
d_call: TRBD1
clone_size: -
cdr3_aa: CASRGLTGTTDTQYF
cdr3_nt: TGTGCCAGCAGAGGACTGACAGGGACCACAGATACGCAGTATTTT

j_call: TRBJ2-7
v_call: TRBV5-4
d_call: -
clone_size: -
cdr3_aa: CASSSEFREQYF
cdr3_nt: TGTGCCAGCAGCTCTGAATTTCGCGAGCAGTACTTC

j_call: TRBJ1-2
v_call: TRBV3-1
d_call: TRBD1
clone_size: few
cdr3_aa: CASSQGTGIYGYTF
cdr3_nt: TGTGCCAGCAGCCAGGGGACAGGTATTTATGGCTACACCTTC

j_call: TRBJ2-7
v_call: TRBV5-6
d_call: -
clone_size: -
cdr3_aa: CASSKPRAGTYEQYF
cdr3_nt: TGTGCCAGCAGCAAACCTCGGGCAGGGACCTACGAGCAGTACTTC

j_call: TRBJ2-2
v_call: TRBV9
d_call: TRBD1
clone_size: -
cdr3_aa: CASSADRGLSGELFF
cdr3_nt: TGTGCCAGCAGCGCCGACAGGGGGCTGAGCGGGGAGCTGTTTTTT

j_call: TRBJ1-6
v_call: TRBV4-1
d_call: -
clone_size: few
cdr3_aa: CASSQVFSPLHF
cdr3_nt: TGCGCCAGCAGCCAAGTGTTTTCACCCCTCCACTTT

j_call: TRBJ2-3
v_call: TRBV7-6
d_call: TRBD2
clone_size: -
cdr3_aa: CASRPRGRASADTQYF
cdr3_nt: TGTGCCAGCAGGCCCCGAGGGAGGGCCTCTGCAGATACGCAGTATTTT

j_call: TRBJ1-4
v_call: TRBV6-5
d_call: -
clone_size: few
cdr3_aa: CASSFQPNEKLFF
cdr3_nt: TGTGCCAGCAGTTTCCAGCCTAATGAAAAACTGTTTTTT

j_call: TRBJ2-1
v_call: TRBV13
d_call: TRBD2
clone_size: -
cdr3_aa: CASSLVAGAGNEQFF
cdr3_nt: TGTGCCAGCAGCTTAGTTGCGGGAGCGGGTAATGAGCAGTTCTTC

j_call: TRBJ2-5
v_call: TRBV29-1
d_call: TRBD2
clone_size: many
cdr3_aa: CSVFGLELETQYF
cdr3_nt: TGCAGCGTTTTTGGACTAGAGCTGGAGACCCAGTACTTC

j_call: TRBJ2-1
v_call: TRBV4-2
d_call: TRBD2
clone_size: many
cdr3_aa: CASSPRTSGYNEQFF
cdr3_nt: TGTGCCAGCAGCCCCCGGACTAGCGGGTACAATGAGCAGTTCTTC

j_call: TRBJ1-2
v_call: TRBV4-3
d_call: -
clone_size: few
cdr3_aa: CASSQDSGGGYGYTF
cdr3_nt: TGCGCCAGCAGCCAAGATTCGGGTGGGGGCTATGGCTACACCTTC

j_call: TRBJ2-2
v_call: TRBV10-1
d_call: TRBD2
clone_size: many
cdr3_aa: CASSPGLAGASGELFF
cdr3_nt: TGCGCCAGCAGTCCTGGACTAGCGGGGGCCAGTGGGGAGCTGTTTTTT

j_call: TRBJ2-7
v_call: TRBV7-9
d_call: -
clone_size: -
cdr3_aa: CASSFQERYEQYF
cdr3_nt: TGTGCCAGCAGCTTTCAGGAAAGGTACGAGCAGTACTTC

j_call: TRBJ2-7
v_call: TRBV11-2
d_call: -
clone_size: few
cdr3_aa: CASSLNRVGTYEQYF
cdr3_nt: TGTGCCAGCAGCTTAAACAGGGTGGGAACCTACGAGCAGTACTTC

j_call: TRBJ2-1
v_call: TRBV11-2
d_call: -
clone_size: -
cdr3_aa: CASSSKTVDSYNEQFF
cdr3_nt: TGTGCCAGCAGCTCCAAGACGGTTGACTCCTACAATGAGCAGTTCTTC